The next 24 T cell receptor beta chains were all read from a single sample in a study of blood T cells in healthy people across ages. Primers used in a second PCR of about 7 to 12 cycles were a sample-barcoded 5' primer and a J-beta primer mix. Via MiXCR, TCRdb re-called the 5' RACE reads, giving one row per CDR3 protein. The sample records 870,000 or so distinct CDR3 sequences, under 35% being singletons. Specimen: blood. Receptors were obtained from a woman of 80 years or more in good health.

This clonotype was seen just once. V is TRBV5-6 and J is TRBJ2-5; 10 nucleotides agree with TRBD2. The V segment lost 3 bases and the J segment 13 bases; nucleotides outside the gene matches: 24. Germline V gene sequence: CDR1 SGHDT, CDR2 YYEEEE. The CDR3 loop spans 18 amino acids. The CDR3 DNA sequence: TGTGCCAGCAGCTCGCCCATCCTAGCGGGGGAACTCCAAGAGGCCCTGTACTTC. Its protein product is CASSSPILAGELQEALYF. The full variable domain, its missing parts supplied by reference TRBV5-6 and TRBJ2-5, is DAGVTQSPTHLIKTRGQQVTLRCSPKSGHDTVSWYQQALGQGPQFIFQYYEEEERQRGNFPDRFSGHQFPNYSSELNVNALLLGDSALYLCASSSPILAGELQEALYFGPGTRLLVL.

Regarding this clonotype: Possible read error: a much larger clone is one base away. The chain has TRBV6-5 and TRBJ2-5; D remains ambiguous. With the DNA end fitting TRBJ2-7 better, the J assignment may be wrong. Germline CDR1 MNHEY, CDR2 SVGAGI. The CDR3 runs 12 residues. The CDR3 sequence is CASGECTYEQYF. The CDR3 nucleotides are TGTGCCAGCGGGGAATGCACTTACGAGCAGTACTTC.

J is TRBJ2-5 and V is TRBV2; no reliable D call. The CDR3 runs to 10 residues. Germline lookup yields CDR1 SNHLY and CDR2 FYNNEI. V was trimmed by 4 bases and J by 13 bases, leaving 10 bases between them. CDR3 residues: CASSGIPRYF. Written as DNA, the CDR3 is TGTGCCAGCAGTGGGATTCCTCGGTACTTC.

V and J are TRBV7-9 and TRBJ2-1; D call uncertain. This CDR3 is 11 amino acids long. Trimming shortened V by 1 base and J by 13 bases, and 8 bases separated the two germline ends. Germline V lookup: CDR1 SEHNR, CDR2 FQNEAQ (reference sequence). DNA for the CDR3: TGTGCCAGCAGCTTAGGTGATAACCAGTTCTTC. Translating gives CASSLGDNQFF.

Concerning this clonotype: This clone may be a read error of a much larger clone one base away. V and J are TRBV7-2 and TRBJ2-1; 10 positions match TRBD2. The J call is in doubt because the DNA end fits TRBJ2-7 better. The CDR3 is 15 amino acids. The germline V gene has CDR1 SGHTA and CDR2 FQGNSA. The CDR3 DNA follows: TGTGCCAGCAGCCGTAGCGGGGGGCTATACAATGAGCAGTACTTC. Protein product: CASSRSGGLYNEQYF.

This clonotype was detected ten times or more. V gene TRBV10-3 combines with J gene TRBJ1-2; 8 bases match TRBD1. Germline V lookup: CDR1 ENHRY, CDR2 SYGVKD. The V and J ends lost 6 bases and 4 bases, in that order; junction bases with no gene match: 4. This CDR3 contains 13 residues. Here the CDR3 DNA reads TGTGCCATCAGCCCCGGACAGGGCTATGGCTACACCTTC. It encodes CAISPGQGYGYTF.

This clonotype has a count of ten or more. This chain links TRBV15 with TRBJ1-2; no definite D call. Per germline, CDR1 LNHNV and CDR2 YYDKDF (reference sequence). This CDR3 region has 16 residues. The V gene lost 0 bases and the J gene lost 5 bases, with 16 bases spanning the gap. DNA for the CDR3: TGTGCCACCAGCAGAGATCCCCAAGGGAGTAATTATGGCTACACCTTC. It specifies CATSRDPQGSNYGYTF. Together with reference TRBV15 and TRBJ1-2, the CDR3 gives the full variable domain: DAMVIQNPRYQVTQFGKPVTLSCSQTLNHNVMYWYQQKSSQAPKLLFHYYDKDFNNEADTPDNFQSRRPNTSFCFLDIRSPGLGDTAMYLCATSRDPQGSNYGYTFGSGTRLTVV.

As to this clonotype: Germline and junction disagree at one end, which may indicate a read error. CDR3 DNA: TGTACCAGCAGCTTTTTAGGGGAGCATCAGCCCCAGCATTTT. It translates to CTSSFLGEHQPQHF. This chain joins TRBV5-5 and TRBJ1-5; possible D gene TRBD1, 5 bases. This CDR3 is 14 amino acids long. Germline loops: CDR1 SGHKS, CDR2 YYEKEE (reference sequence).

In regard to this clonotype: The CDR3 ends on some other residue instead of the conserved phenylalanine or tryptophan, so this is likely a read error. The V and J genes are TRBV12-3 or TRBV12-4 and TRBJ2-1; TRBD1 matches at 9 bases. CDR3 length: 14 residues. Trimming took 8 bases from V and 5 from J; bases not matched to a gene: 7. This chain's CDR3 is CASGSGTGHNEQFC. The DNA of the CDR3 is TGTGCCAGCGGCTCCGGGACAGGGCACAATGAGCAGTTCTGC.

The CDR3 is CSAPGTGVEKLFF. The CDR3 DNA reads TGCAGTGCGCCCGGGACAGGGGTTGAAAAACTGTTTTTT. The chain has TRBV20-1 and TRBJ1-4; 10 nucleotides match TRBD1. In germline, CDR1 is DFQATT, CDR2 SNEGSKA (reference sequence). This CDR3 contains 13 residues. J gave up 7 bases and V 6 bases, and 5 bases lay outside the gene matches.

Ten or more counts support this clonotype. J is TRBJ1-4 and V is TRBV5-1; weak D call: TRBD1 (5 bases). V lost 0 bases to trimming and J lost 6 bases, with 12 bases between them. This CDR3 is built from 15 residues. Germline V gene sequence: CDR1 SGHRS, CDR2 YFSETQ. The CDR3 DNA follows: TGCGCCAGCAGCTTGGAGCCGGGACCGGATGAAAAACTGTTTTTT. Its translation: CASSLEPGPDEKLFF.

This chain joins TRBV5-5 and TRBJ1-2, with TRBD1 as a possible D gene (5 bases). CDR1 SGHKS and CDR2 YYEKEE come from the germline V gene (reference sequence). Trimming took 0 bases from V and 4 from J, leaving 13 bases between them. The CDR3 extends over 15 amino acids. The CDR3 reads CASSLAGDGLYGYTF. The DNA for the CDR3 is TGTGCCAGCAGCTTGGCCGGGGACGGCCTCTATGGCTACACCTTC.

This clonotype was detected ten times or more. The chain combines TRBV7-2 with TRBJ2-3; TRBD1 agrees at 9 bases. CDR1 is SGHTA and CDR2 is FQGNSA in the germline V gene. The V and J ends lost 3 bases and 4 bases, in that order; junction bases with no gene match: 8. The CDR3 has 16 amino acids. The CDR3 loop reads CASSLLGTGFPDTQYF. The CDR3 nucleotides read TGTGCCAGCAGCTTGCTCGGGACAGGGTTTCCAGATACGCAGTATTTT.

With respect to this clonotype: This may be a read error, as it is one base from a much larger clone. This rearrangement joins TRBV29-1 to TRBJ2-7; TRBD2 agrees at 11 bases. CDR1 is SQVTM, CDR2 ANQGSEA, per germline. This CDR3 is 13 amino acids long. V was clipped by 6 bases and J by 7 bases; unmatched bases: 8. CDR3 region: CSVNSGGALEQYF. Written as DNA, the CDR3 is TGCAGCGTGAATAGCGGGGGGGCCTTAGAGCAGTACTTC.

In this sample, this clonotype turned up many times. The V and J genes are TRBV6-5 and TRBJ2-1; no clear D gene. This CDR3 is 16 amino acids long. V was pared by 5 bases and J by 6 bases, with 20 bases between. The germline gives CDR1 MNHEY, CDR2 SVGAGI. CDR3 protein: CASSHLRGDLINEQFF. CDR3 coding DNA: TGTGCCAGCAGTCACTTACGAGGAGACCTAATCAATGAGCAGTTCTTC.

This clonotype has a count of ten or more. This chain uses TRBV7-9 with TRBJ2-5; 9 positions agree with TRBD1. Germline loops: CDR1 SEHNR, CDR2 FQNEAQ (reference sequence). J lost 2 bases, V lost 7 bases, and 8 bases had no gene match. CDR3 length: 15 residues. The CDR3 coding sequence is TGTGCCAGCACCCGGTCGGGACAGGGACAAGAGACCCAGTACTTC. Translation: CASTRSGQGQETQYF. The whole variable domain, remainder taken from reference TRBV7-9 and TRBJ2-5, is DTGVSQNPRHKITKRGQNVTFRCDPISEHNRLYWYRQTLGQGPEFLTYFQNEAQLEKSRLLSDRFSAERPKGSFSTLEIQRTEQGDSAMYLCASTRSGQGQETQYFGPGTRLLVL.

In this sample, this clonotype turned up a few times. One end of the junction does not line up with germline, which may come from a read error. The chain couples TRBV15 to TRBJ2-7, with D perhaps matching TRBD2 (5 bases). The germline V gene has CDR1 LNHNV and CDR2 YYDKDF (reference sequence). This CDR3 is 17 amino acids long. The CDR3 DNA is TGTGCCACCAGCGGAGATCGACGGGGAAGGGTTTCCTACGAGCAGTACTTC. This sequence encodes CATSGDRRGRVSYEQYF.

This clonotype showed up many times. The V call is TRBV5-5, the J call TRBJ2-1, with D perhaps TRBD2 (6 bases). Trimming left V 3 bases short and J 4 bases short, with 8 bases between. The CDR3 runs 13 residues. Germline loops: CDR1 SGHKS, CDR2 YYEKEE (reference sequence). CDR3 sequence: CASSWRVYNEQFF. CDR3 nucleotide sequence: TGTGCCAGCAGCTGGAGGGTATACAATGAGCAGTTCTTC.

The V gene is TRBV18, the J gene TRBJ2-7; no clear D gene. Trimming left V 4 bases short and J 5 bases short, with 18 bases between. Looked up from germline, CDR1 is KGHSH and CDR2 is LQKENI. CDR3 length equals 15 residues. The CDR3 region is CASSRTPGKSHEQYF. CDR3 nucleotides: TGTGCCAGCTCACGTACCCCCGGAAAATCCCACGAGCAGTACTTC.

This sequence joins TRBV7-2 and TRBJ1-1; perhaps TRBD1 as D (6 bases). Germline CDR1 and CDR2: SGHTA and FQGNSA. This CDR3 spans 16 amino acids. With 4 bases removed from V and 4 bases from J, the gap between germline ends came to 19 bases. The CDR3 nucleotides are TGTGCCAGCAGCTCCACGGCGGGGGGCCTGGGCACTGAAGCTTTCTTT. Translation: CASSSTAGGLGTEAFF.

As concerns this clonotype: At one end, the junction sequence differs from germline, possibly due to a read error. The chain links TRBV29-1 to TRBJ2-2, with 9 bases aligning to TRBD1. This CDR3 region has 14 residues. Germline loops: CDR1 SQVTM, CDR2 ANQGSEA. This CDR3 is CSARTGGFCGELFF. The DNA for the CDR3 is TGCAGCGCCCGTACAGGGGGCTTTTGCGGGGAGTTGTTTTTT.

In its sample, this clonotype was seen once. A read error is possible here, since a much larger clone lies one base away. The chain joins TRBV6-6 to TRBJ1-2, with 12 bases lining up with TRBD1. The CDR3 consists of 13 residues. Germline CDR1 reads MNHNY; CDR2 reads SVGAGI (reference sequence). DNA of the CDR3: TGTGCCGCCTCGGGACAGGGGGCGAGTGGCCACACCTTC. It specifies CAASGQGASGHTF.

This clonotype was counted ten times or more. This sequence joins TRBV5-6 and TRBJ2-3; D call uncertain. The V gene's germline CDR1 is SGHDT and CDR2 YYEEEE. CDR3 length: 14 amino acids. The V end lost 3 bases, the J end lost 4 bases, and 12 bases lay between the germline ends. The CDR3 DNA reads TGTGCCAGCAGCTATAGGTCTTTGCCAGATACGCAGTATTTT. It is translated as CASSYRSLPDTQYF.

A few counts support this clonotype. Germline is not matched at one junction end, which may reflect a read error. V gene TRBV11-2 combines with J gene TRBJ2-3; D could derive from TRBD1 or TRBD2 (6 bases each). The CDR3 is made up of 15 amino acids. Germline V gene lookup returns CDR1 SGHAT and CDR2 FQNNGV. The CDR3 is CASNLSQGRSDTQYF. The DNA of the CDR3 is TGTGCCAGCAACTTATCCCAGGGGAGGTCAGATACGCAGTATTTT.